This T cell receptor beta chain was identified during a study of blood T cell repertoires in COVID-19. The V and J ends lost 4 bases and 2 bases, in that order; junction bases with no gene match: 2. This CDR3 has 13 residues. Germline V gives CDR1 SGHKS, CDR2 YYEKEE (reference sequence). The method was immunoSEQ multiplex PCR; TCRdb's version includes in-frame clones alone and lacks a portion of them. Here the sample spans 150,000 to 250,000 clones, 70% to 80% being singletons. The sequence derives from a woman in her forties with COVID-19, enrolled during active disease. This chain uses TRBV5-5 with TRBJ1-2; 7 nucleotides align to TRBD1. Sequences were obtained from peripheral blood. In nucleotides, the CDR3 is TGTGCCAGCAGCCCGACAGGGAACTATGGCTACACCTTC. This sequence encodes CASSPTGNYGYTF.